This T cell receptor (beta chain) derives from a study of regulatory T cells in long-lasting Graves disease listed by TCRdb under 2021. For the study in its entirety: Antithyroid drugs had been taken for less than 3 months by newly diagnosed Graves' disease patients. Peripheral blood TCR sequencing and RNA sequencing compared persistent Graves' disease patients with newly diagnosed Graves' disease patients. The study was registered as a clinical trial and conducted in China. A total of around 35 samples underwent TCR sequencing, from about 13 patients with persistent Graves' disease and some 20 patients with newly diagnosed Graves' disease.

Reading the label with the study, this specimen's time point is: newly diagnosed GD, antithyroid drugs for less than 3 months. For both TCR sequencing and RNA sequencing, RNA was extracted from PBMCs using TRIzol. Graves' disease was diagnosed according to American Thyroid Association guidelines. Patients for the study were recruited at an endocrinology department in Xi'an, China. Each patient gave roughly 10 milliliters of peripheral blood, collected in an EDTA anticoagulant tube. Ficoll Paque Plus density gradient separation was used to isolate PBMCs, and no additional T cell sorting was done. An Agilent 2100 Bioanalyzer and agarose gel were used to check RNA quality, and a NanoDrop 2000 was used to measure RNA concentration. V is pared back by 5 bases and J by 3 bases, with 12 bases lying between the germline termini. From the cysteine up to the phenylalanine, the CDR3 has a length of 14 residues. Here the CDR3 DNA is all that survives: 42 bases in frame from base 1. CDR1 is given as SGHTA and CDR2 as FQGNSA, both from the germline V gene.

General study outcomes and caveats: More public clonotypes were shared among persistent patients (roughly 2,900) than among newly diagnosed patients (approximately 1,000). Sequencing and analysis were restricted to the TCR beta chain. The authors acknowledged the small sample size as a limitation that may reduce accuracy. Only peripheral blood was studied, because thyroid tissue, the primary lesion, was inaccessible. Persistent disease showed preferential use of TRBV28, TRBJ1-2 and TRBJ2-5, whereas newly diagnosed disease favored TRBV20-1 and TRBJ2-1. Compared with newly diagnosed patients, persistent Graves' disease patients had lower TCR Shannon entropy and fewer highly expanded clones, which suggests clonal expansion.

This clonotype was counted many times. Its antigen is still unknown. Base qualities are not recorded, but no much larger clone differs from it by a single base. Receptor libraries were prepared by multiplex PCR. Sequencing took place on an Illumina HiSeq 4000. iRepertoire HTBI primers and Arm-PCR amplification of CDR3 regions were used to construct TCR beta libraries. Before sequencing, the PCR products underwent gel purification. The original pipeline was this. A total of some 65 TRBV and more than twelve TRBJ segments were identified across samples and were used for gene usage analysis of CDR3 amino acid clonotypes. COPE and FqMerger were used to merge filtered high-quality paired reads into contigs. BLAST was used to align contigs to IMGT TRBV, TRBD and TRBJ reference genes, and CDR3 was defined according to IMGT. Highly expanded clones were defined as clonotypes with a frequency above 0.1%. Shannon entropy served as the measure of repertoire diversity, while the Gini coefficient captured V-J evenness. Clonotypes shared by more than one individual were considered public. The public reads were quality trimmed at Q25 with fastp and then assembled into clones with MiXCR by TCRdb, keeping productive beta chains. Rows with a matching CDR3 protein are joined into one entry that keeps the most common DNA and genes. TCRdb's processing, not the authors', yielded these V and J calls. This sample comprises hundreds of thousands of distinct CDR3 sequences, about 15% of them detected only once. The ten largest clones capture under 20% of the sample.

The same data also went into a second study, on T cells in Graves' hyperthyroidism and ophthalmopathy. The second source states: Stable Graves' hyperthyroidism was defined as the absence of progression to ophthalmopathy over 18 months of follow-up. Hyperthyroidism patients were aged 18 to 65 years and newly diagnosed, with disease duration of less than 2 months. Any patient with an uncontrolled infection, another autoimmune disease, pregnancy or lactation was excluded. Diagnoses were established on the basis of clinical symptoms, serum thyroxine and TRAb, thyroid ultrasound, and orbital computed tomography. For the first round of RT-PCR on the TCR CDR3, the HTBI primer set was used together with the Qiagen OneStep RT-PCR kit. Blood samples also contained most of the expanded thyroid clonotypes (frequency above 0.001), which suggests that blood repertoires may reflect thyroid immune responses. In cross-validation, a model built on a 13 V-J signature told ophthalmopathy apart from stable hyperthyroidism with 87.88% sensitivity and approximately 81% specificity, and in testing the same model reached 80%/75%. During validation, the model predicted progression to ophthalmopathy a median of around 6 months ahead of onset, with more than 55% sensitivity and under 85% specificity. A discovery cohort of about a hundred patients, roughly 45 with Graves' ophthalmopathy and about 60 with stable Graves' hyperthyroidism, was used to find distinguishing TCR V-J signatures. Whether ophthalmopathy could be predicted prospectively was tested in an independent validation cohort made up of under 20 hyperthyroidism patients plus 17 patients who later progressed to ophthalmopathy. The 80 to 100 discovery patients were randomly divided into training and test sets at a 7:3 ratio. The study also compared thyroid tissue and blood T-cell repertoires from 6 or 7 Graves' hyperthyroidism patients. After sampling, hyperthyroidism patients received methimazole starting at 30 mg daily, and ophthalmopathy patients received high-dose intravenous methylprednisolone. Libraries were constructed in a second round of multiplex PCR, after which size selection and purification were performed. Paired-end sequencing of the libraries was performed with 100 bp reads on an Illumina HiSeq2000. SOAPnuke was used to process the raw data, removing reads that contained adapters or uncalled bases, had a mean Phred below 15, or lacked an exact match to the constant primer or identifier. High-quality paired reads were merged using COPE v1.2.5, and each unique nucleotide sequence was defined as a clonotype. MiTCR v1.1 was used to align the clonotypes against IMGT TRBV, TRBD and TRBJ reference segments. The analysis was restricted to V-J combinations with a frequency above 0.0001, which together covered 99% to 99.2% of the repertoires. A TCS score was defined as the ratio between F50 (clonal expansion) and ExV (chaos), using BLOSUM62-based TCRdist between CDR3 peptides within each V-J. Welch's t-statistics and random forest reduced 450 to 600 V-J features to about 12, which were used in a naive Bayes classifier (R e1071). No statistical method was used to fix the sample size in advance, and group allocation was not hidden from the investigators. The paper reports TCR Vbeta CDR3 sequencing of 130 to 150 peripheral blood samples: around 45 ophthalmopathy, around 80 hyperthyroidism and approximately 17 progressor patients.

The clonotype was recovered from a woman aged 25 to 45 with Graves disease. Donor details come from another sample of the same person, matched by shared clones. The sample was peripheral blood mononuclear cells (PBMCs), taken at new diagnosis, from a patient treated with antithyroid drugs. This sequence uses TRBV7-2 and TRBJ2-3; the D segment could be TRBD2, given 6 matching bases. The DNA reads as follows: TGTGCCAGCAGCCCCCCCGGACTAACAGATACGCAGTATTTT. The translation is CASSPPGLTDTQYF.